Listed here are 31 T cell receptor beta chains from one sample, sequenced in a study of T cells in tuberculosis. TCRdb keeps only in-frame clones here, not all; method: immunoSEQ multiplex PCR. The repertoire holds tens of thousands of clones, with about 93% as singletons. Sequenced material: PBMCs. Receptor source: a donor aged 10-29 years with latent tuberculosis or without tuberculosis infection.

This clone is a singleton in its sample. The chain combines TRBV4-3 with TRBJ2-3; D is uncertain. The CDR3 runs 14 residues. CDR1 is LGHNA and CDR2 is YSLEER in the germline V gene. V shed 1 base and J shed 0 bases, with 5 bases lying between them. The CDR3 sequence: CASSQAVSTDTQYF. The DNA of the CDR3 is TGCGCCAGCAGCCAAGCGGTCAGCACAGATACGCAGTATTTT.

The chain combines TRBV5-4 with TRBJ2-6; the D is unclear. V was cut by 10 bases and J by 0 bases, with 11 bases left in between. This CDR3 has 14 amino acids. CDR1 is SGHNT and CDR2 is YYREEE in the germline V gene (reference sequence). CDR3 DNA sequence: TGTGCCGGCGTTCGGAGCTCTGGGGCCAACGTCCTGACTTTC. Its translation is CAGVRSSGANVLTF.

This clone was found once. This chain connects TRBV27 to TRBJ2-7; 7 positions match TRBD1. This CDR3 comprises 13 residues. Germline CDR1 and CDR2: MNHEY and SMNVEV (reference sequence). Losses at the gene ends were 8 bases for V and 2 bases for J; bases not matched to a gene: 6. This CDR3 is CASRPTGAYEQYF. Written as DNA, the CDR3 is TGTGCCAGCCGACCTACAGGGGCCTACGAGCAGTACTTC.

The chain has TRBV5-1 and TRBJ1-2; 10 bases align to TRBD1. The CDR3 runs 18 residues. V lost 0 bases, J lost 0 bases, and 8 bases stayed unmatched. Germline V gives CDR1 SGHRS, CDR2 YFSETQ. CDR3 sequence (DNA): TGCGCCAGCAGCTTGGCGCCGACAGGGGGCACCACTAACTATGGCTACACCTTC. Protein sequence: CASSLAPTGGTTNYGYTF.

The CDR3 DNA follows: TGTGCCAGCAGCGTAGGGAGAGCGGCCGCGAACACCGGGGAGCTGTTTTTT. It encodes CASSVGRAAANTGELFF. V and J are TRBV9 and TRBJ2-2; perhaps TRBD2 as D (5 bases). Trimming removed 0 bases from V and 0 bases from J, with 12 bases in between. CDR3 size: 17 residues. Germline assignment: CDR1 SGDLS and CDR2 YYNGEE. Complete variable domain (other parts from reference TRBV9 and TRBJ2-2): DSGVTQTPKHLITATGQRVTLRCSPRSGDLSVYWYQQSLDQGLQFLIQYYNGEERAKGNILERFSAQQFPDLHSELNLSSLELGDSALYFCASSVGRAAANTGELFFGEGSRLTVL.

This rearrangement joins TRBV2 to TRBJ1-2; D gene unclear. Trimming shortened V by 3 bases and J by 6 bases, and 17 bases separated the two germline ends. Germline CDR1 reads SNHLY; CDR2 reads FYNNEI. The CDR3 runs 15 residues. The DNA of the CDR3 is TGTGCCAGCAGTGATTGGGATGAGGGTGCCAATGGCTACACCTTC. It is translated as CASSDWDEGANGYTF. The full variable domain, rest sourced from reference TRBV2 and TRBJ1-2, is EPEVTQTPSHQVTQMGQEVILRCVPISNHLYFYWYRQILGQKVEFLVSFYNNEISEKSEIFDDQFSVERPDGSNFTLKIRSTKLEDSAMYFCASSDWDEGANGYTFGSGTRLTVV.

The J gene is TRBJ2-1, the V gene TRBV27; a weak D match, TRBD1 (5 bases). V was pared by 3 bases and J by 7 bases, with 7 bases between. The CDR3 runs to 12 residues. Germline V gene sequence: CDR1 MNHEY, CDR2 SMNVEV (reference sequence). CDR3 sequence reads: CASSFKGNEQFF. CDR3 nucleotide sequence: TGTGCCAGCAGTTTTAAGGGGAATGAGCAGTTCTTC.

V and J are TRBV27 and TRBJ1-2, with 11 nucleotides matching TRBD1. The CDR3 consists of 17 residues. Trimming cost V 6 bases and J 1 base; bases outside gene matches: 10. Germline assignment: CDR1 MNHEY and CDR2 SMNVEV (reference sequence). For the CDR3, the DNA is TGTGCCAGCAGACGTCTTCGGGACAGGGGGTTTAACTATGGCTACACCTTC. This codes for CASRRLRDRGFNYGYTF.

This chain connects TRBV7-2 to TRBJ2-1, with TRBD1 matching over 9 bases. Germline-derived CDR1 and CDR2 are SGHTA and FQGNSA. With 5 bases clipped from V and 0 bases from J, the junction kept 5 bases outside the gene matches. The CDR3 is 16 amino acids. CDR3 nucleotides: TGTGCCAGCAGCGGAAGACAGGGGGACTCCTACAATGAGCAGTTCTTC. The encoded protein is CASSGRQGDSYNEQFF.

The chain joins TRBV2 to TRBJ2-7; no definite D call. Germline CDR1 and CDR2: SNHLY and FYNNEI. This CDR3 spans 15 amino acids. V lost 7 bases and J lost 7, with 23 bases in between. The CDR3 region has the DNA TGTGCCAGCATTCCTCTCTCGCCCCCCCTTGAGGAGCAGTACTTC. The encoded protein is CASIPLSPPLEEQYF.

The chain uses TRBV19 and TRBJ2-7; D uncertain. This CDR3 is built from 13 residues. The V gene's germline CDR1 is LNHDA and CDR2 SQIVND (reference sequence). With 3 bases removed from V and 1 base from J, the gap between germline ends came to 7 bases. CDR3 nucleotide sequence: TGTGCCAGTAGTATGGGCACATCCTACGAGCAGTACTTC. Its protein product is CASSMGTSYEQYF.

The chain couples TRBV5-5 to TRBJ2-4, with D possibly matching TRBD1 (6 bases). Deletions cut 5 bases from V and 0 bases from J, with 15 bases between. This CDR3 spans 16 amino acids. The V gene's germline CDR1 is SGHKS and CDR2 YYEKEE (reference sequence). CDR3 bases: TGTGCCAGCAGTCTCGACAGGACCGTAGCCAAAAACATTCAGTACTTC. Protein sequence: CASSLDRTVAKNIQYF.

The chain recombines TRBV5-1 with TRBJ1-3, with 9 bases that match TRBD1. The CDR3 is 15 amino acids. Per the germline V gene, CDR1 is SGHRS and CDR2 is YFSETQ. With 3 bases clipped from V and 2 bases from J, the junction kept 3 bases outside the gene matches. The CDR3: CASSSTGGAGNTIYF. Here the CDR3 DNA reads TGCGCCAGCAGCTCAACAGGGGGCGCTGGAAACACCATATATTTT.

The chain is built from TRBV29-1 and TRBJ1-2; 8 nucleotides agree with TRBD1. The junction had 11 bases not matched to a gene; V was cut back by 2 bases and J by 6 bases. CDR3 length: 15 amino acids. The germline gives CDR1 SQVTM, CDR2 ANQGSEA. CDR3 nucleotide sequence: TGCAGCGTTGAATTCGTGTCAGGGGGCGCGGATGGCTACACCTTC. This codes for CSVEFVSGGADGYTF.

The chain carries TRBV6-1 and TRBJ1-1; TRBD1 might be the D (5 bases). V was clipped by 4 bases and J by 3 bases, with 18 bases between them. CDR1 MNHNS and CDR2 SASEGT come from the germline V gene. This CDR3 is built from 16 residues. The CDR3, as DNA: TGTGCCAGCAGTGGAACCCCGCGGGGCCCGGACACTGAAGCTTTCTTT. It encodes CASSGTPRGPDTEAFF.

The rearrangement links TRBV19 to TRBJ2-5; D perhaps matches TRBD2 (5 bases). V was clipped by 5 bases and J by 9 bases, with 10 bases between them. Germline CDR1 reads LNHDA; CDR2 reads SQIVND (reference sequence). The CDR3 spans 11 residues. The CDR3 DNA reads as TGTGCCAGTAGTGACCGCGGGCCCCAGTACTTC. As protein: CASSDRGPQYF.

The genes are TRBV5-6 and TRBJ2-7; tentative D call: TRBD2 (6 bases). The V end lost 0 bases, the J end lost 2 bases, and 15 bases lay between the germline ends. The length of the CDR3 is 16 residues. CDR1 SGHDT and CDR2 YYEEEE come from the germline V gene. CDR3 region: CASSLGVGGTPYEQYF. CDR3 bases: TGTGCCAGCAGCTTGGGCGTCGGAGGGACCCCCTACGAGCAGTACTTC.

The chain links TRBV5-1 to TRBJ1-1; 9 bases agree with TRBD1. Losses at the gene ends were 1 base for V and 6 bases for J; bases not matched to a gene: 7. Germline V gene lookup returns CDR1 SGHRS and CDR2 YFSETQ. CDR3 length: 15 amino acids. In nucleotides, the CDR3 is TGCGCCAGCAGCTTGTTACAGGGGGCCGAGTCTGAAGCTTTCTTT. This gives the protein CASSLLQGAESEAFF. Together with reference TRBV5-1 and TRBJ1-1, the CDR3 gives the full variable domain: KAGVTQTPRYLIKTRGQQVTLSCSPISGHRSVSWYQQTPGQGLQFLFEYFSETQRNKGNFPGRFSGRQFSNSRSEMNVSTLELGDSALYLCASSLLQGAESEAFFGQGTRLTVV.

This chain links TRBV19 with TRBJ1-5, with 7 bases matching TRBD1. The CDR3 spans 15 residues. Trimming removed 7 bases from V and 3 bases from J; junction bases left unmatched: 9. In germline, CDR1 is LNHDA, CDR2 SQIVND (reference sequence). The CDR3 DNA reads TGTGCCAGTAACCCCGGGACAGCTCACAATCAGCCCCAGCATTTT. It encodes CASNPGTAHNQPQHF.

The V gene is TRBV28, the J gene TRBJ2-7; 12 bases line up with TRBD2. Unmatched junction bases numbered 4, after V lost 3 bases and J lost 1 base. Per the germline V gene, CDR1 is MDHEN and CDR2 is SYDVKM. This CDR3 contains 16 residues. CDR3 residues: CASSFGTSGGSYEQYF. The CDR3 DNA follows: TGTGCCAGCAGTTTCGGTACTAGCGGGGGGTCCTACGAGCAGTACTTC.

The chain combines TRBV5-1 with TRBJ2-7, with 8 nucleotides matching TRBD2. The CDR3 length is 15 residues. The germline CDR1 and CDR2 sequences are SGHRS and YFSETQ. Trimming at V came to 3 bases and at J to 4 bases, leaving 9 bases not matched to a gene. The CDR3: CASSSTGGGAYEQYF. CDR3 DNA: TGCGCCAGCAGCTCTACCGGGGGGGGCGCTTACGAGCAGTACTTC. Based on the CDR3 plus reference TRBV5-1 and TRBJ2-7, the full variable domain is KAGVTQTPRYLIKTRGQQVTLSCSPISGHRSVSWYQQTPGQGLQFLFEYFSETQRNKGNFPGRFSGRQFSNSRSEMNVSTLELGDSALYLCASSSTGGGAYEQYFGPGTRLTVT.

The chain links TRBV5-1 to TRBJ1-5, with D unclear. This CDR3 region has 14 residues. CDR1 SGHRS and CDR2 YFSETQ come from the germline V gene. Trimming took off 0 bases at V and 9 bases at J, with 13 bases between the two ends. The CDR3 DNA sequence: TGCGCCAGCAGCTTGGGCTTGGGCTTGCGGCCCCAGCATTTT. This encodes CASSLGLGLRPQHF.

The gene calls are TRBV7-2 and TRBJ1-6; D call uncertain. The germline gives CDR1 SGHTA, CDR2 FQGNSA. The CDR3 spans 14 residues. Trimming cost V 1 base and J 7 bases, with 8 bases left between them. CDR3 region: CASSLGGSNSPLHF. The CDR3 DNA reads TGTGCCAGCAGCTTAGGCGGATCAAATTCACCCCTCCACTTT.

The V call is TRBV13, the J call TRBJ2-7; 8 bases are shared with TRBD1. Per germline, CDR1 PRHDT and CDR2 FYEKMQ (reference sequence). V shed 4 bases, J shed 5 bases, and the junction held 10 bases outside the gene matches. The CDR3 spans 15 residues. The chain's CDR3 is CASSSRDRGKDEQYF. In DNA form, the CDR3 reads TGTGCCAGCAGCTCCCGAGACAGGGGTAAGGACGAGCAGTACTTC.

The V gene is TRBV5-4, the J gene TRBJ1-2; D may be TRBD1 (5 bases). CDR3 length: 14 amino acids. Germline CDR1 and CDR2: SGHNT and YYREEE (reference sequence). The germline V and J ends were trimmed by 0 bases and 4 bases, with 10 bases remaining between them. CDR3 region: CASSLGGGSYGYTF. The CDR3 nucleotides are TGTGCCAGCAGCTTGGGGGGGGGAAGCTATGGCTACACCTTC.

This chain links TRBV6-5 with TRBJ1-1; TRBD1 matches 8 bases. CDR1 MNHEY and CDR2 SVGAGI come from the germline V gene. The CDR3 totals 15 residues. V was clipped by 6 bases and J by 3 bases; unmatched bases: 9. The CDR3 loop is CASSPTGGGDTEAFF. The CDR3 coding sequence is TGTGCCAGCAGCCCAACAGGGGGAGGTGACACTGAAGCTTTCTTT.

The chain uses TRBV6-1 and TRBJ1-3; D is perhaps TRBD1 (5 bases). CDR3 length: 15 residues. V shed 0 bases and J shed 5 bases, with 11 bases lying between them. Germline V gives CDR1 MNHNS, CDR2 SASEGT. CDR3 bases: TGTGCCAGCAGTGAAGCGTGGGGGGAGAGAAACACCATATATTTT. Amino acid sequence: CASSEAWGERNTIYF.

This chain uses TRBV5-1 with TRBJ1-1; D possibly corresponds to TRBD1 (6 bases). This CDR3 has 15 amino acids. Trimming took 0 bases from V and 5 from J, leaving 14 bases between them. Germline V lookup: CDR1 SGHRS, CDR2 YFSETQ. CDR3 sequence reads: CASSLEGGRETEAFF. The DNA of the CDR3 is TGCGCCAGCAGCTTGGAAGGGGGAAGGGAGACTGAAGCTTTCTTT. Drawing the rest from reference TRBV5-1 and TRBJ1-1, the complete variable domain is KAGVTQTPRYLIKTRGQQVTLSCSPISGHRSVSWYQQTPGQGLQFLFEYFSETQRNKGNFPGRFSGRQFSNSRSEMNVSTLELGDSALYLCASSLEGGRETEAFFGQGTRLTVV.

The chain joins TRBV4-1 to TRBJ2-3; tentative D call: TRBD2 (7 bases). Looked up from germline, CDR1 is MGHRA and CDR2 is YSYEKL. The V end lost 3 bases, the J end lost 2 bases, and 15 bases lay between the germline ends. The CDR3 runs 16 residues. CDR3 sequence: CASSHGGGVTTDTQYF. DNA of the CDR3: TGCGCCAGCAGCCATGGCGGGGGCGTGACCACAGATACGCAGTATTTT.

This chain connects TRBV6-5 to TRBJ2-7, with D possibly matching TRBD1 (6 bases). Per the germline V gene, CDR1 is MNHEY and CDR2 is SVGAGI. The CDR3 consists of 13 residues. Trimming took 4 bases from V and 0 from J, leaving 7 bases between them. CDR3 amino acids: CASSSGDSYEQYF. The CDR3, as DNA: TGTGCCAGCAGTTCAGGGGACTCCTACGAGCAGTACTTC.

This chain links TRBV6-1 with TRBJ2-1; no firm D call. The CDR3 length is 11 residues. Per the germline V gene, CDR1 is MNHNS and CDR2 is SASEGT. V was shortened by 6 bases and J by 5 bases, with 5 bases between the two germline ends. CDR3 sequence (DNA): TGTGCCAGCAGGAGAGACAATGAGCAGTTCTTC. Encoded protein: CASRRDNEQFF.